The 15 T cell receptor beta chains reported below all come from one sample, sequenced in a study of CD8 T cells in Susac syndrome. Reverse transcription used roughly 0.5 to 1 ug RNA and random hexamers. Via MiXCR, TCRdb re-called the immunoSEQ multiplex PCR reads, giving one row per CDR3 protein. Of under 200,000 distinct CDR3 sequences detected, about 95% appear once; the ten largest clones hold around 0.16%. The specimen sequenced was CD8+ T cells from PBMCs. All receptors derive from a human donor with multiple sclerosis.

The chain is built from TRBV28 and TRBJ2-7; TRBD1 might be the D (5 bases). Trimming removed 2 bases at V and 3 bases at J, with 11 bases between. The CDR3 covers 14 residues. Germline loops: CDR1 MDHEN, CDR2 SYDVKM. CDR3 loop: CASSLRGNGYEQYF. The DNA for the CDR3 is TGTGCCAGCAGTTTAAGGGGAAACGGCTACGAGCAGTACTTC.

On this clonotype: No conserved phenylalanine or tryptophan ends this CDR3, so it is likely a read error. The genes are TRBV30 and TRBJ1-1; D remains unclear. The CDR3 spans 10 residues. Per the germline V gene, CDR1 is GTSNPN and CDR2 is SVGIG (reference sequence). Trimming cost V 8 bases and J 6 bases, with 10 bases left between them. In DNA, the CDR3 is TGTGCCGGGGTCCGGGCTGAAGCTTTCTCT. It is translated as CAGVRAEAFS.

As DNA, the CDR3 is TGTGCCAGCAGCGTAGCGCCCGCCTACGAGCAGTACTTC. Translation gives CASSVAPAYEQYF. J is TRBJ2-7 and V is TRBV9, with D hard to call. CDR1 is SGDLS and CDR2 is YYNGEE in the germline V gene. The length of the CDR3 is 13 residues. Trimming pared 0 bases from V and 2 bases from J, leaving 6 bases between.

The gene calls are TRBV28 and TRBJ2-5; 8 bases are shared with TRBD1. The CDR3 length is 14 residues. Germline loops: CDR1 MDHEN, CDR2 SYDVKM. Trimming removed 3 bases from V and 5 bases from J; junction bases left unmatched: 5. The DNA of the CDR3 is TGTGCCAGCAGTTTGGCCAGGGGGCGTGAGACCCAGTACTTC. Residues: CASSLARGRETQYF.

This clonotype showed up just once. The chain uses TRBV29-1 and TRBJ2-6; tentative D call: TRBD1 (6 bases). Germline V gene sequence: CDR1 SQVTM, CDR2 ANQGSEA. The CDR3 loop spans 14 amino acids. V was pared by 6 bases and J by 3 bases, with 12 bases between. CDR3 protein: CSVLQGFGANVLTF. The CDR3 DNA reads as TGCAGCGTCCTACAGGGATTTGGGGCCAACGTCCTGACTTTC.

V gene TRBV28 combines with J gene TRBJ2-1; 7 nucleotides align to TRBD2. The V segment lost 3 bases and the J segment 2 bases; nucleotides outside the gene matches: 7. CDR3 size: 16 residues. Germline values: CDR1 MDHEN, CDR2 SYDVKM. The CDR3 reads CASSLLLAEPYNEQFF. In DNA, the CDR3 is TGTGCCAGCAGTTTGTTGCTAGCGGAGCCCTACAATGAGCAGTTCTTC.

The chain links TRBV11-1 to TRBJ2-3; no definite D call. The CDR3 length is 12 residues. Trimming cost V 5 bases and J 6 bases, with 9 bases left between them. The germline V gene has CDR1 SGHAT and CDR2 FQDESV (reference sequence). The CDR3 DNA sequence: TGTGCCAGCAGCCACCCCTCGGATACGCAGTATTTT. Translating gives CASSHPSDTQYF.

CDR3 region: CASSGGGAYEQYF. DNA of the CDR3: TGTGCCAGTAGTGGTGGGGGAGCCTACGAGCAGTACTTC. The V gene is TRBV19, the J gene TRBJ2-7; D tentatively fits TRBD1 or TRBD2 (5 bases each). This CDR3 contains 13 residues. With 5 bases removed from V and 2 bases from J, the gap between germline ends came to 10 bases. Germline-derived CDR1 and CDR2 are LNHDA and SQIVND (reference sequence).

J is TRBJ2-1 and V is TRBV29-1, with 7 nucleotides matching TRBD2. CDR3 length: 13 residues. Germline CDR1 SQVTM, CDR2 ANQGSEA. Germline trimming cut 6 bases from V and 3 bases from J; bases unmatched to any gene: 5. This CDR3 reads CSVLAGVYNEQFF. CDR3 nucleotides: TGCAGCGTCCTCGCGGGAGTCTACAATGAGCAGTTCTTC.

The chain carries TRBV28 and TRBJ2-3, with unresolved D. V gave up 3 bases and J gave up 0 bases, with 16 bases separating them. CDR1 is MDHEN and CDR2 is SYDVKM in the germline V gene. This CDR3 contains 17 residues. This chain's CDR3 is CASSLGSGRRSTDTQYF. The CDR3, as DNA: TGTGCCAGCAGTTTGGGGTCGGGCAGAAGGAGCACAGATACGCAGTATTTT.

The chain combines TRBV6-5 with TRBJ2-3, with D hard to call. The length of the CDR3 is 15 residues. CDR1 and CDR2 (germline): MNHEY, SVGAGI. Between the trimmed V and J ends, which lost 6 bases and 0 bases, there was a span of 13 bases. The CDR3: CASSPTPQSTDTQYF. The CDR3 DNA sequence: TGTGCCAGCAGCCCGACACCGCAGAGCACAGATACGCAGTATTTT.

The chain combines TRBV20-1 with TRBJ2-3; the match to TRBD2 covers 13 bases. Germline trimming cut 3 bases from V and 0 bases from J; bases unmatched to any gene: 3. Germline values: CDR1 DFQATT, CDR2 SNEGSKA (reference sequence). The CDR3 is 16 residues long. Here the CDR3 DNA reads TGCAGTGCTAGGGGACTAGCGGGGAGTAGCACAGATACGCAGTATTTT. Translation gives CSARGLAGSSTDTQYF.

The V and J genes are TRBV2 and TRBJ2-1, with 7 bases fitting TRBD2. V was clipped by 3 bases and J by 0 bases; unmatched bases: 5. The CDR3 sequence is 16 residues long. CDR1 and CDR2 from the germline V gene are SNHLY and FYNNEI. The CDR3 region is CASSDQRDVSYNEQFF. For the CDR3, the DNA is TGTGCCAGCAGTGATCAGCGGGACGTCTCCTACAATGAGCAGTTCTTC. The variable domain in full, completed from reference TRBV2 and TRBJ2-1, reads EPEVTQTPSHQVTQMGQEVILRCVPISNHLYFYWYRQILGQKVEFLVSFYNNEISEKSEIFDDQFSVERPDGSNFTLKIRSTKLEDSAMYFCASSDQRDVSYNEQFFGPGTRLTVL.

This chain links TRBV20-1 with TRBJ1-1, with no clear D. Per germline, CDR1 DFQATT and CDR2 SNEGSKA (reference sequence). This CDR3 comprises 13 residues. The germline V and J ends were trimmed by 2 bases and 1 base, with 8 bases remaining between them. CDR3 loop: CSARRIPNTEAFF. The CDR3 DNA reads as TGCAGTGCTAGAAGGATCCCGAACACTGAAGCTTTCTTT.

This rearrangement joins TRBV28 to TRBJ2-5, with 8 bases lining up with TRBD1. Per the germline V gene, CDR1 is MDHEN and CDR2 is SYDVKM. V was pared by 2 bases and J by 2 bases, with 4 bases of the junction left unmatched. The CDR3 consists of 15 residues. In DNA form, the CDR3 reads TGTGCCAGCAGTTTAGTGGACAGGGAACAAGAGACCCAGTACTTC. Translating it yields CASSLVDREQETQYF.